The source of this T cell receptor (beta chain) is a study of blood T cells in healthy people across ages. The use of a sample-barcoded 5' primer and a J-beta primer mix characterized a second PCR of roughly 6 to 11 cycles. TCRdb reanalysed the 5' RACE reads using MiXCR and keeps one entry per CDR3 protein. The sample shows 800,000 to 1,300,000 distinct CDR3 sequences, approximately 25% of them seen only once. Trimming at V came to 1 base and at J to 7 bases, leaving 5 bases not matched to a gene. CDR3 length: 15 amino acids. These data were likewise used in another study, on T cells of mothers and their children.

The origin of this receptor is a girl aged 2-10 years in good health. This sequence joins TRBV12-3 or TRBV12-4 and TRBJ2-1; 9 nucleotides match TRBD1. Specimen: blood. Written as DNA, the CDR3 is TGTGCCAGCAGTTTAGACAGGGGGCATCGAAATGAGCAGTTCTTC. It specifies CASSLDRGHRNEQFF.